The entry that follows covers one T cell receptor beta chain sequence. The CDR3 is 15 residues long. Trimming at V came to 2 bases and at J to 5 bases, leaving 8 bases not matched to a gene. Looked up from germline, CDR1 is LGHDT and CDR2 is YNNKEL (reference sequence). These data come from a study of control samples from healthy donors and cancer patients. TCRdb keeps only in-frame clones here, not all; method: immunoSEQ multiplex PCR. The sample lists around 94,000 clones, approximately 90% seen once, with around 1.3% in the top ten. The V gene is TRBV3-1 (or the pseudogene TRBV3-2), the J gene TRBJ1-2, with TRBD1 identical over 7 bases. The clonotype was recovered from a woman in her forties or fifties in good health. What was sequenced was blood. The CDR3 loop is CASSQRSRDSYGYTF. Here the CDR3 DNA reads TGTGCCAGCAGCCAAAGATCTCGGGACAGTTATGGCTACACCTTC.